The sequence of this T cell receptor (beta chain) was determined in a study of blood T cell repertoires in COVID-19. Across the whole study: Sites in the United States, Italy and Spain provided acute and convalescent COVID-19 samples. PBMCs, B-cell-depleted T cells, or T cells were the source of the cDNA or gDNA that made up the material.

CDR3 length equals 14 residues. CDR1 is MNHEY and CDR2 is SVGAGI in the germline V gene. Trimming removed 11 bases at V and 0 bases at J, with 16 bases between. Per the original methods: Counts of nucleated cells, estimated from reference gene primer amplification, were obtained. The method was immunoSEQ multiplex PCR; TCRdb's version includes in-frame clones alone and lacks a portion of them. For V, J and clone size, that table is used; D and trimming come from the DNA. The top ten clones hold 6.2% of a sample with under 300,000 clones, about 90% of them seen once. The origin of this receptor is a man between 60 and 75 years old with acute or convalescent COVID-19. Sequenced material: peripheral blood. The gene calls are TRBV6-5 and TRBJ1-2; D might be TRBD1 (5 bases). The CDR3 spells CASMEGPANYGYTF. The CDR3 coding sequence is TGTGCCTCCATGGAGGGGCCTGCTAACTATGGCTACACCTTC.